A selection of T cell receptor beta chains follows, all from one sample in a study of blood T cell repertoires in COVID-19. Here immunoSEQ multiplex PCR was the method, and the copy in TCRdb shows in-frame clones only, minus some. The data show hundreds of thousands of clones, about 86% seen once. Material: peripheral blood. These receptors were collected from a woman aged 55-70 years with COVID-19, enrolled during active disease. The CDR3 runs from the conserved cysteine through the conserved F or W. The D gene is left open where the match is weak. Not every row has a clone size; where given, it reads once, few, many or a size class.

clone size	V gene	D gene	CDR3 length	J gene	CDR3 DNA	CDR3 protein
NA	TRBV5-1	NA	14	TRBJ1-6	TGCGCCAGCAGCTTGGCGCTACAGGGTTCACCCCTCCACTTT	CASSLALQGSPLHF
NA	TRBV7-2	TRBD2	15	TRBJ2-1	TGTGCCAGCAGCTCCAGCGGGGGGCCAGTTTATGAGCAGTTCTTC	CASSSSGGPVYEQFF
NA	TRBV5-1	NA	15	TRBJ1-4	TGCGCCAGCAGCTTGGGGCCAGGGATGTATGAAAAACTGTTTTTT	CASSLGPGMYEKLFF
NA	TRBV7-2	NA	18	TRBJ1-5	TGTGCCAGCAGCTTAACGGCAGGGAGGCTTTATAGCAATCAGCCCCAGCATTTT	CASSLTAGRLYSNQPQHF
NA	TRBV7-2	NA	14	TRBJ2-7	TGTGCCAGCAGCTCCCGGACTCCTACCTACGAGCAGTACTTC	CASSSRTPTYEQYF
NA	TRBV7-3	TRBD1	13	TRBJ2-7	TGTGCCAGCAGCGGACAGGGTGGGTTAGAGCAGTACTTC	CASSGQGGLEQYF
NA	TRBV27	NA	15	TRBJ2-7	TGTGCCAGCAGTTTATCACCAGTCACCCAATACGAGCAGTACTTC	CASSLSPVTQYEQYF
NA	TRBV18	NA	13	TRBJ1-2	TGTGCCAGCTCACCACCTGGCAGGGATGGCTACACCTTC	CASSPPGRDGYTF
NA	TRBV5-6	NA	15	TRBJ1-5	TGTGCCAGCAGCCCGTCGGGGGGGAGCAATCAGCCCCAGCATTTT	CASSPSGGSNQPQHF
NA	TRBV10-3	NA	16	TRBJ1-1	TGTGCCATCAGTGAGAGATCCGGGGGTGGTAATACTGAAGCTTTCTTT	CAISERSGGGNTEAFF
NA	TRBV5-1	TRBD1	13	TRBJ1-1	TGCGCCAGCAGTCCGGACAGGGAGACTGAAGCTTTCTTT	CASSPDRETEAFF
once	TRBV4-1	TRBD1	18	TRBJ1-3	TGCGCCAGCAGCACCCTCGGGACAGGGGTGGGCACTGGAAACACCATATATTTT	CASSTLGTGVGTGNTIYF
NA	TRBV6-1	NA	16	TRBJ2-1	TGTGCCAGCAGTGAAAGCTCAAGTAGCGGACACAATGAGCAGTTCTTC	CASSESSSSGHNEQFF
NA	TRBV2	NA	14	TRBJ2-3	TGTGCCAGCAGTACCAAGCGAAGCACAGATACGCAGTATTTT	CASSTKRSTDTQYF
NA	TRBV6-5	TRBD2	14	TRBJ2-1	TGTGCCACTCGGACTAGCGGGGGCCGCAATGAGCAGTTCTTC	CATRTSGGRNEQFF
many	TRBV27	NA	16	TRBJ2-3	TGTGCCAGCAGTTTCCTCAGCGCCGACAGCACAGATACGCAGTATTTT	CASSFLSADSTDTQYF
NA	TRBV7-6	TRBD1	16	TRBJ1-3	TGTGCCAGCAGCTTACTCGGACAGGGCCCTGGAAACACCATATATTTT	CASSLLGQGPGNTIYF
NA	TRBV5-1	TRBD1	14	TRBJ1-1	TGCGCCAGCAGCTTAAGAGGGGGCAGCTCTGAAGCTTTCTTT	CASSLRGGSSEAFF
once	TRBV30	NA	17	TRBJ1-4	TGTGCCTGGAGTGGGGCTACAGGGAAACTACTGGGTGAAAAACTGTTTTTT	CAWSGATGKLLGEKLFF
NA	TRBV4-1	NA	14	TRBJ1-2	TGCGCCAGCAGCCAAGAGAGAGGGTTTTACGGCTACACCTTC	CASSQERGFYGYTF
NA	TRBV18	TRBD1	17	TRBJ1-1	TGTGCCAGCTCACCACTCGTGACAGGGGCGCGTGGCACTGAAGCTTTCTTT	CASSPLVTGARGTEAFF
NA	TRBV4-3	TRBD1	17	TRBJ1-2	TGCGCCAGCAGCCAAGAAGGGGCAGGGGGTGCTACCTATGGCTACACCTTC	CASSQEGAGGATYGYTF
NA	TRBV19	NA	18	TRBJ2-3	TGTGCCAGTAGTATCGGAGAGTGGGGCCGCGCTAGCACAGATACGCAGTATTTT	CASSIGEWGRASTDTQYF
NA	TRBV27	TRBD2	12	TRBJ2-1	TGTGCCACCGGGGTATGGGGGGGAGAGCAGTTCTTC	CATGVWGGEQFF
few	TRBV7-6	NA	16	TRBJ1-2	TGTGCCAGCGGCGAGGGGGGGAACAGGGAGATAAAGGGCTACACCTTC	CASGEGGNREIKGYTF
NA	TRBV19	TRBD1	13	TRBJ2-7	TGTGCCAGTAGATCGGGACAGACCTACGAGCAGTACTTC	CASRSGQTYEQYF
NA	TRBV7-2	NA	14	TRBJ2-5	TGTGCCAGCAGGCGGGCATTCCAGGAGGAGACCCAGTACTTC	CASRRAFQEETQYF
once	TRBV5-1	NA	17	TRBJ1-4	TGCGCCAGCAGCTTGGGCAAAGGGGGACGAGGGGGTGAAAAACTGTTTTTT	CASSLGKGGRGGEKLFF
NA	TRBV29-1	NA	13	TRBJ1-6	TGCAGCGTTGCCAGCTCCTATAATTCACCCCTCCACTTT	CSVASSYNSPLHF
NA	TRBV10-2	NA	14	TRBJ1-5	TGCGCCAGCAGCAAGGACAGAGAAAATCAGCCCCAGCATTTT	CASSKDRENQPQHF
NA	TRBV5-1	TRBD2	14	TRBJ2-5	TGCGCCAGCACCACGGGGGGATCCCAAGAGACCCAGTACTTC	CASTTGGSQETQYF
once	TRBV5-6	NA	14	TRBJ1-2	TGTGCCAGCAGCTTGGTTCGGGGAGGAAGGGGCTACACCTTC	CASSLVRGGRGYTF
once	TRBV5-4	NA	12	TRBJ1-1	TGTGCCAGCAGGTCCGGGGGGACTGAAGCTTTCTTT	CASRSGGTEAFF
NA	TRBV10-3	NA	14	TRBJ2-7	TGTGCCATCAGTACCCCGGGACAAGGCTACGAGCAGTACTTC	CAISTPGQGYEQYF
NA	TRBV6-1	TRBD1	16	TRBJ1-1	TGTGCCAGCAGTGAAGCGCTAGGACAGGTGAACACTGAAGCTTTCTTT	CASSEALGQVNTEAFF
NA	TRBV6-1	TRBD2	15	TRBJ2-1	TGTGCCAGCAGTGAACAAGCGGGGGGGCGGGAGGAGCAGTTCTTC	CASSEQAGGREEQFF
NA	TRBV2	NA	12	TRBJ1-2	TGTGCCAGCAACAGTCTTAACTATGGCTACACCTTC	CASNSLNYGYTF
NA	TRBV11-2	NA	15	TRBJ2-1	TGTGCCAGCAGCTTTAGGGTAGGGCAGGGGAATGAGCAGTTCTTC	CASSFRVGQGNEQFF
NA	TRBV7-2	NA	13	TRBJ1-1	TGTGCCAGCAGCTTAACGGTAAACACTGAAGCTTTCTTT	CASSLTVNTEAFF
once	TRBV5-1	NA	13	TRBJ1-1	TGCGCCAGCAGTTTTGACAAGAACACTGAAGCTTTCTTT	CASSFDKNTEAFF
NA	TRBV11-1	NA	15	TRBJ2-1	TGTGCCAGCAGACACCCCGGGGGGCTGGACAATGAGCAGTTCTTC	CASRHPGGLDNEQFF
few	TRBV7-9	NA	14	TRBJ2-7	TGTGCCAGCAGCTTGGGTCAGGGGTTCTACGAGCAGTACTTC	CASSLGQGFYEQYF
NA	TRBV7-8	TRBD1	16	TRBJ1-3	TGTGCCAGCACCACAGGAGGGACAGGGGATGGAAACACCATATATTTT	CASTTGGTGDGNTIYF
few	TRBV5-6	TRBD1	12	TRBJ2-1	TGTGCCAGCAGCACAGGGGGCAATGAGCAGTTCTTC	CASSTGGNEQFF
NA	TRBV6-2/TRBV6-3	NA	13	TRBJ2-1	TGTGCCAGCAGTGAGTATTCCTACAATGAGCAGTTCTTC	CASSEYSYNEQFF
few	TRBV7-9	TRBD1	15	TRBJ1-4	TGTGCCAGCAGCTGGTTACCGGGACAGGATGAAAAACTGTTTTTT	CASSWLPGQDEKLFF
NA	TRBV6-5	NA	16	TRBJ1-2	TGTGCCAGCAGTTACCTTGGGACATTATCTAACTATGGCTACACCTTC	CASSYLGTLSNYGYTF
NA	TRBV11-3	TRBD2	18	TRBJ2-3	TGTGCCAGCAGCCCGGGACTAGCGGGGGGGCCCGGCACAGATACGCAGTATTTT	CASSPGLAGGPGTDTQYF
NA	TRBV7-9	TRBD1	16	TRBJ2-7	TGTGCCAGCAGCTTTAGGCCCGGGACAGGGACGAACGAGCAGTACTTC	CASSFRPGTGTNEQYF
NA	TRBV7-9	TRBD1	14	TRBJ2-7	TGTGCCAGCAGCCCGCGGACAGGGGCGTACGAGCAGTACTTC	CASSPRTGAYEQYF
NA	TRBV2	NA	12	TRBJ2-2	TGTGCTTCGCGGGGTGACACCGGGGAGCTGTTTTTT	CASRGDTGELFF
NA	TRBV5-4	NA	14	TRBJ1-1	TGTGCCAGCAGCTTGGGGCAGGAGAACACTGAAGCTTTCTTT	CASSLGQENTEAFF
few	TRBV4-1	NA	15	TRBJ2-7	TGCGCCAGCAGCCAAGCAAGGGGCCAAGTCTACGAGCAGTACTTC	CASSQARGQVYEQYF
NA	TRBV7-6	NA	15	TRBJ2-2	TGTGCCAGCAGCTTCGGGACACCCAACACCGGGGAGCTGTTTTTT	CASSFGTPNTGELFF
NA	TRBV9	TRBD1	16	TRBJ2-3	TGTGCCAGCAGCGTAGGGAACAGGGGAAGCACAGATACGCAGTATTTT	CASSVGNRGSTDTQYF
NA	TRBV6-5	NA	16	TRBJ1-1	TGTGCCAGCAGTTACGCGCCTCTAGGGGCTATGGCTGAAGCTTTCTTT	CASSYAPLGAMAEAFF
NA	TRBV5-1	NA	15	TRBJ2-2	TGCGCCAGCAGCTTGGGGAACAGGGTCGGCGGGGAGCTGTTTTTT	CASSLGNRVGGELFF
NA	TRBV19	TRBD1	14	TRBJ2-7	TGTGCCAGTACCATTTCGGGACAGGGCTCCGAGCAGTACTTC	CASTISGQGSEQYF
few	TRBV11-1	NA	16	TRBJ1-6	TGTGCCAGCAGCTTAGGCAGAAGCTCCTATAATTCACCCCTCCACTTT	CASSLGRSSYNSPLHF